Shown below are 10 T cell receptor beta chains from a single sample sequenced in a study of blood T cell repertoires in COVID-19. The table came from immunoSEQ multiplex PCR; TCRdb's copy has only in-frame clones and leaves some out. Here the sample spans 200,000 to 250,000 clones, approximately 80% being singletons. Sequenced sample: PBMCs or T cells enriched from blood (not recorded which). The receptors shown here come from a woman aged 40 to 50 with acute COVID-19.

The gene calls are TRBV7-3 and TRBJ2-1, with 12 bases aligning to TRBD2. Germline CDR1 SGHTA, CDR2 FQGTGA. The CDR3 extends over 16 amino acids. V dropped 4 bases and J dropped 6; count of bases not matched to a gene: 7. In DNA form, the CDR3 reads TGTGCCAGCAGCTCCACGACTAGCGGGAGTATCAATGAGCAGTTCTTC. Its protein product is CASSSTTSGSINEQFF. Using reference TRBV7-3 and TRBJ2-1 for the parts outside the CDR3, the full variable domain is GAGVSQTPSNKVTEKGKYVELRCDPISGHTALYWYRQSLGQGPEFLIYFQGTGAADDSGLPNDRFFAVRPEGSVSTLKIQRTERGDSAVYLCASSSTTSGSINEQFFGPGTRLTVL.

The genes are TRBV18 and TRBJ2-7; 13 nucleotides agree with TRBD2. V shed 6 bases, J shed 4 bases, and the junction held 6 bases outside the gene matches. Germline loops: CDR1 KGHSH, CDR2 LQKENI. The CDR3 spans 15 residues. In DNA form, the CDR3 reads TGTGCCAGCTCCCCAGGACTAGCGGGAGTATACGAGCAGTACTTC. It is translated as CASSPGLAGVYEQYF.

V gene TRBV19 combines with J gene TRBJ2-7; 7 bases are shared with TRBD1. The germline V gene encodes CDR1 LNHDA and CDR2 SQIVND (reference sequence). The CDR3 runs to 14 residues. Trimming at V came to 3 bases and at J to 2 bases, leaving 4 bases not matched to a gene. The CDR3, as DNA: TGTGCCAGTAGTATCCCAGGGGGACCCTACGAGCAGTACTTC. Translating gives CASSIPGGPYEQYF.

This chain uses TRBV4-1 with TRBJ2-1, with D perhaps TRBD2 (6 bases). Germline lookup yields CDR1 MGHRA and CDR2 YSYEKL. Deletions cut 0 bases from V and 7 bases from J, with 16 bases between. The CDR3 totals 16 residues. CDR3 nucleotides: TGCGCCAGCAGCCAAGATCCGATTAGCGGCGGGAATGAGCAGTTCTTC. Its translation: CASSQDPISGGNEQFF.

V and J are TRBV3-1 (or the pseudogene TRBV3-2) and TRBJ1-5; TRBD1 might be the D (5 bases). CDR3 size: 16 residues. Trimming stripped 2 bases from V and 11 bases from J, with 22 bases between. In germline, CDR1 is LGHDT, CDR2 YNNKEL (reference sequence). The CDR3 reads CASSQSLQATVWAQHF. DNA for the CDR3: TGTGCCAGCAGCCAATCCCTACAGGCGACGGTCTGGGCCCAGCATTTT.

This clone has just one count. The chain recombines TRBV11-3 with TRBJ2-1; 7 bases match TRBD2. Germline CDR1 is SGHNT and CDR2 is YENEEA. There are 15 residues in the CDR3. V was clipped by 1 base and J by 4 bases; unmatched bases: 4. The CDR3, as DNA: TGTGCCAGCAGCTTAGGGGCTAGCGGTTACAATGAGCAGTTCTTC. Protein: CASSLGASGYNEQFF.

The rearrangement joins TRBV12-3 or TRBV12-4 to TRBJ1-1, with 8 bases fitting TRBD1. The CDR3 consists of 13 residues. The V and J ends lost 6 bases and 7 bases, in that order; junction bases with no gene match: 7. The CDR3 is CASRSGGSSEAFF. The CDR3 DNA reads as TGTGCCAGCAGATCAGGGGGCTCGAGTGAAGCTTTCTTT.

The rearrangement links TRBV4-2 to TRBJ1-5; a weak D match, TRBD1 (5 bases). Germline V gene data show CDR1 as LGHNA and CDR2 as YNFKEQ. The CDR3 totals 16 residues. With 4 bases removed from V and 2 bases from J, the gap between germline ends came to 15 bases. The CDR3 sequence is CASSPRGSRGNQPQHF. DNA for the CDR3: TGTGCCAGCAGCCCAAGGGGCAGTCGTGGCAATCAGCCCCAGCATTTT.

The chain links TRBV18 to TRBJ2-1; the D is unclear. The germline V and J ends were trimmed by 6 bases and 4 bases, with 22 bases remaining between them. This CDR3 has 17 residues. Germline CDR1 KGHSH, CDR2 LQKENI. The DNA for the CDR3 is TGTGCCAGCTCCGCAAAGACCCTAGGCCCCACTTACAATGAGCAGTTCTTC. Protein sequence: CASSAKTLGPTYNEQFF.

This clone has just a few counts. The rearrangement joins TRBV9 to TRBJ2-2; 8 bases are a match to TRBD1. This CDR3 contains 16 residues. Germline assignment: CDR1 SGDLS and CDR2 YYNGEE. J gave up 4 bases and V 0 bases, and 5 bases lay outside the gene matches. The chain's CDR3 is CASSVGQGRFTGELFF. The DNA of the CDR3 is TGTGCCAGCAGCGTAGGACAGGGGAGATTCACCGGGGAGCTGTTTTTT.